This T cell receptor (beta chain) is from a study of tumor-infiltrating lymphocytes in primary liver carcinoma. Overall study: Surgery removed the patients' primary liver carcinoma. Among the tumors, stages were T1-T3 N0M0 and sizes roughly 4.2 to 11 cm.

RNA was extracted from whole blood without cell sorting, alongside germline DNA. TCR beta cDNA was reverse-transcribed from roughly 520 ng of total RNA. The reaction used a constant-region primer and ProtoScript II reverse transcriptase. Generation of the TCR beta libraries relied on three nested multiplex PCR rounds using slightly modified ARM-PCR. Primers for the first two PCR rounds were TRBV1-TRBV30 forward primers and a C-beta reverse primer (roughly 10 cycles per round). Each CDR3 protein gets one entry after TCRdb re-called the multiplex PCR reads with MiXCR. This sample yields approximately 330,000 distinct CDR3 sequences, of which almost 65% are seen a single time; about 6.5% belongs to the top ten. This clonotype has just one count. The ends were cut back, 6 bases at V and 11 bases at J, with 18 bases in the middle. Germline V gene data show CDR1 as PRHDT and CDR2 as FYEKMQ (reference sequence). This CDR3 region has 13 residues.

Material: peripheral blood. This chain joins TRBV13 and TRBJ2-3; no definite D call. The TCR comes from a middle-aged man with primary liver carcinoma and hepatitis B virus infection. As DNA, the CDR3 is TGTGCCAGCAGGTCCCGTGAGATCAGTATGCAGTATTTT. It translates to CASRSREISMQYF.